This record covers a single T cell receptor beta chain. This sample was included in a study of blood T cell repertoires in COVID-19. Across the study: PBMCs, B-cell-depleted T cells, or T cells provided the cDNA or gDNA that made up the material.

Libraries were prepared by immunoSEQ multiplex PCR; TCRdb keeps only in-frame clonotypes and omits some of them. This sample has some 150,000 clones, with roughly 76% found just once. Germline V gene lookup returns CDR1 MGHDK and CDR2 SYGVNS. The CDR3 consists of 14 residues. The germline V and J ends were trimmed by 3 bases and 2 bases, with 8 bases remaining between them. Sequenced: peripheral blood. This clonotype originated in a human donor with acute or convalescent COVID-19. The donor label of this sample is uncertain. This chain links TRBV25-1 with TRBJ1-5, with unresolved D. DNA for the CDR3: TGTGCCAGCAGTGAGGGGAGGGGCAATCAGCCCCAGCATTTT. It translates to CASSEGRGNQPQHF.